The 23 T cell receptor beta chains in this list originate from one sample, sequenced in a study of blood T cell repertoires in COVID-19. Clones were read by immunoSEQ multiplex PCR, and TCRdb kept only the in-frame ones, dropping some. The sample carries roughly 250,000 clones, over 75% recorded once. Sequenced: peripheral blood. The source of these receptors is a woman in her twenties or thirties with acute or convalescent COVID-19.

This rearrangement joins TRBV5-6 to TRBJ1-4; TRBD1 matches 7 bases. The CDR3 covers 14 residues. Trimming cost V 4 bases and J 6 bases; bases outside gene matches: 6. The germline CDR1 and CDR2 sequences are SGHDT and YYEEEE. The CDR3 sequence is CASSGQGVDEKLFF. In nucleotides, the CDR3 is TGTGCCAGCAGCGGCCAGGGGGTTGATGAAAAACTGTTTTTT.

The CDR3 coding sequence is TGTGCCTGGAAAGGACAGGGAAACGAAAAACTGTTTTTT. Encoded protein: CAWKGQGNEKLFF. J is TRBJ1-4 and V is TRBV30, with 8 bases fitting TRBD1. The CDR3 extends over 13 amino acids. Germline trimming cut 4 bases from V and 8 bases from J; bases unmatched to any gene: 6. Germline CDR1 is GTSNPN and CDR2 is SVGIG (reference sequence).

This chain connects TRBV11-2 to TRBJ1-5; D call uncertain. Germline CDR1 is SGHAT and CDR2 is FQNNGV. The CDR3 runs 15 residues. Trimming cost V 2 bases and J 2 bases, with 10 bases left between them. Here the CDR3 DNA reads TGTGCCAGCAGCTTAAGAGGTTCCGGCAATCAGCCCCAGCATTTT. It translates to CASSLRGSGNQPQHF.

The V gene is TRBV7-2, the J gene TRBJ1-4, with 11 bases matching TRBD1. V gave up 1 base and J gave up 8 bases; unmatched junction bases: 0. The germline V gene has CDR1 SGHTA and CDR2 FQGNSA. The CDR3 loop spans 14 amino acids. CDR3 nucleotides: TGTGCCAGCAGCTTAGGGACAGGGGGCGAAAAACTGTTTTTT. It codes for CASSLGTGGEKLFF.

V and J are TRBV7-9 and TRBJ2-2; 11 bases line up with TRBD1. The CDR3 totals 16 residues. Germline V gene sequence: CDR1 SEHNR, CDR2 FQNEAQ (reference sequence). Trimming removed 5 bases from V and 5 bases from J; junction bases left unmatched: 7. CDR3 protein: CASSLTGTGGTGELFF. The CDR3 nucleotides are TGTGCCAGCAGCCTCACCGGGACAGGGGGTACCGGGGAGCTGTTTTTT.

The J gene is TRBJ2-7, the V gene TRBV9, with TRBD2 identical over 8 bases. In germline, CDR1 is SGDLS, CDR2 YYNGEE. Losses at the gene ends were 0 bases for V and 7 bases for J; bases not matched to a gene: 15. The CDR3 is made up of 17 amino acids. CDR3 DNA: TGTGCCAGCAGCGTAGTGGCCAGCGGGAGATCAATGTGGGAGCAGTACTTC. Protein product: CASSVVASGRSMWEQYF.

The DNA for the CDR3 is TGTGCCAGCAAGAAGACTAGCGGAAGTGGGGGGCACAATGAGCAGTTCTTC. It is translated as CASKKTSGSGGHNEQFF. V is TRBV2 and J is TRBJ2-1, with 9 bases matching TRBD2. The V and J ends lost 7 bases and 5 bases, in that order; junction bases with no gene match: 15. This CDR3 region has 17 residues. CDR1 and CDR2 from the germline V gene are SNHLY and FYNNEI.

This clone has just one count. This CDR3 reads CASSLRGYNQPQHF. Here the CDR3 DNA reads TGTGCCAGCAGCTTGCGAGGTTACAATCAGCCCCAGCATTTT. The V gene is TRBV5-4, the J gene TRBJ1-5; no firm D call. This CDR3 is built from 14 residues. The V and J ends lost 1 base and 3 bases respectively, with 8 bases between them. Germline loops: CDR1 SGHNT, CDR2 YYREEE (reference sequence).

The V call is TRBV7-2, the J call TRBJ2-7; 11 positions match TRBD2. V lost 6 bases, J lost 1 base, and 5 bases stayed unmatched. The germline CDR1 and CDR2 sequences are SGHTA and FQGNSA. This CDR3 spans 15 amino acids. The CDR3: CASRSLAGGSYEQYF. The CDR3 bases are TGTGCCAGCAGGTCTCTAGCGGGAGGATCCTACGAGCAGTACTTC.

The chain is built from TRBV7-6 and TRBJ1-3, with 8 bases identical to TRBD1. Trimming at V came to 5 bases and at J to 3 bases, leaving 9 bases not matched to a gene. In germline, CDR1 is SGHVS, CDR2 FNYEAQ. This CDR3 comprises 16 residues. This chain's CDR3 is CASSPRTGWGGNTIYF. The DNA for the CDR3 is TGTGCCAGCAGCCCTAGGACAGGGTGGGGTGGAAACACCATATATTTT. Full variable domain (outside the CDR3, taken from reference TRBV7-6 and TRBJ1-3): GAGVSQSPRYKVTKRGQDVALRCDPISGHVSLYWYRQALGQGPEFLTYFNYEAQQDKSGLPNDRFSAERPEGSISTLTIQRTEQRDSAMYRCASSPRTGWGGNTIYFGEGSWLTVV.

V gene TRBV11-3 combines with J gene TRBJ1-2; D is uncertain. V dropped 5 bases and J dropped 5 bases, with 12 bases sitting between them. The CDR3 has 13 amino acids. Germline loops: CDR1 SGHNT, CDR2 YENEEA. CDR3 coding DNA: TGTGCCAGCAGCCGAAGTGGAGCATATGGCTACACCTTC. It translates to CASSRSGAYGYTF.

This sequence joins TRBV12-3 or TRBV12-4 and TRBJ2-7; the D is unclear. Trimming removed 4 bases from V and 3 bases from J, with 4 bases in between. CDR3 length equals 11 residues. The CDR3: CASSSNYEQYF. The DNA of the CDR3 is TGTGCCAGCAGTTCTAACTACGAGCAGTACTTC.

The chain couples TRBV11-2 to TRBJ2-7; perhaps TRBD2 as D (6 bases). V was cut by 2 bases and J by 2 bases, with 10 bases left in between. Germline CDR1 and CDR2: SGHAT and FQNNGV. The CDR3 consists of 14 residues. The DNA of the CDR3 is TGTGCCAGCAGCTTATCTGTAGCGGCCTACGAGCAGTACTTC. It codes for CASSLSVAAYEQYF.

J is TRBJ2-2 and V is TRBV19; the D gene is possibly TRBD2 (6 bases). The germline V gene encodes CDR1 LNHDA and CDR2 SQIVND (reference sequence). Trimming took 11 bases from V and 4 from J, leaving 14 bases between them. This CDR3 is built from 13 residues. CDR3 protein: CAVLGGGTGELFF. CDR3 coding DNA: TGTGCCGTACTGGGGGGTGGCACCGGGGAGCTGTTTTTT.

This chain connects TRBV24-1 to TRBJ1-1; D possibly corresponds to TRBD1 (6 bases). The V gene lost 3 bases and the J gene lost 10 bases, with 8 bases spanning the gap. The CDR3 runs 11 residues. In germline, CDR1 is KGHDR, CDR2 SFDVKD. CDR3 coding DNA: TGTGCCACCAGTGATAGGGGGATAGCTTTCTTT. This translates into CATSDRGIAFF.

The chain employs TRBV29-1 and TRBJ2-7, with TRBD2 matching 13 bases. V shed 6 bases and J 3 bases; nucleotides not matched to a gene: 8. From germline, CDR1 is SQVTM and CDR2 ANQGSEA. This CDR3 has 15 residues. The CDR3: CSVAGLAGVVYEQYF. In nucleotides, the CDR3 is TGCAGCGTCGCAGGACTAGCGGGAGTTGTCTACGAGCAGTACTTC.

The V gene is TRBV11-2, the J gene TRBJ2-7; D is unclear. Trimming removed 1 base at V and 0 bases at J, with 10 bases between. Germline V lookup: CDR1 SGHAT, CDR2 FQNNGV. CDR3 length equals 15 residues. CDR3 nucleotides: TGTGCCAGCAGCTTAGTTTCCTTCAGCTCCTACGAGCAGTACTTC. This translates into CASSLVSFSSYEQYF. The full variable domain, in which reference TRBV11-2 and TRBJ2-7 provide the parts outside the CDR3, is EAGVAQSPRYKIIEKRQSVAFWCNPISGHATLYWYQQILGQGPKLLIQFQNNGVVDDSQLPKDRFSAERLKGVDSTLKIQPAKLEDSAVYLCASSLVSFSSYEQYFGPGTRLTVT.

The chain employs TRBV6-5 and TRBJ1-4; possibly TRBD1 for D (6 bases). Trimming removed 6 bases from V and 5 bases from J, with 16 bases in between. The CDR3 consists of 15 residues. The V gene's germline CDR1 is MNHEY and CDR2 SVGAGI. The DNA for the CDR3 is TGTGCCAGCAGGTCCCAGGGAGGGGGGAATGAAAAACTGTTTTTT. It codes for CASRSQGGGNEKLFF.

J is TRBJ2-7 and V is TRBV7-2, with TRBD2 matching over 11 bases. The junction had 10 bases not matched to a gene; V was cut back by 4 bases and J by 2 bases. Germline V gene data show CDR1 as SGHTA and CDR2 as FQGNSA. CDR3 length equals 17 residues. Written as DNA, the CDR3 is TGTGCCAGCAGCTGGACCCATAGCGGGAGGGATACCTACGAGCAGTACTTC. It translates to CASSWTHSGRDTYEQYF.

The chain uses TRBV5-6 and TRBJ2-2; D is possibly TRBD2 (6 bases). Trimming pared 3 bases from V and 7 bases from J, leaving 13 bases between. Germline assignment: CDR1 SGHDT and CDR2 YYEEEE. This CDR3 is built from 14 residues. As DNA, the CDR3 is TGTGCCAGCAGCTCCCAAGGAGGGAGCGGGGAGCTGTTTTTT. This encodes CASSSQGGSGELFF. Combining the CDR3 with reference TRBV5-6 and TRBJ2-2 gives the whole variable domain DAGVTQSPTHLIKTRGQQVTLRCSPKSGHDTVSWYQQALGQGPQFIFQYYEEEERQRGNFPDRFSGHQFPNYSSELNVNALLLGDSALYLCASSSQGGSGELFFGEGSRLTVL.

This rearrangement joins TRBV19 to TRBJ2-3; 9 nucleotides match TRBD2. The CDR3 sequence is 16 residues long. V lost 2 bases to trimming and J lost 2 bases; unmatched junction nucleotides: 5. The germline gives CDR1 LNHDA, CDR2 SQIVND (reference sequence). CDR3 in amino acids: CASSILAGTSTDTQYF. CDR3 sequence (DNA): TGTGCCAGTAGTATACTAGCGGGGACTTCCACAGATACGCAGTATTTT.

This chain connects TRBV7-9 to TRBJ1-3, with a weak D call TRBD1 (5 bases). Germline lookup yields CDR1 SEHNR and CDR2 FQNEAQ (reference sequence). Trimming cost V 3 bases and J 0 bases, with 9 bases left between them. The CDR3 covers 15 residues. The CDR3 DNA reads TGTGCCAGCAGCTTGACAGTGAGCTCTGGAAACACCATATATTTT. It yields the protein CASSLTVSSGNTIYF.

This clone was detected only once. This chain links TRBV6-5 with TRBJ1-2; possibly TRBD1 for D (5 bases). The CDR3 sequence is 12 residues long. Per germline, CDR1 MNHEY and CDR2 SVGAGI. V lost 8 bases to trimming and J lost 3 bases, with 10 bases between them. DNA for the CDR3: TGTGCCAGCTGGGGGGGGTACTATGGCTACACCTTC. The encoded protein is CASWGGYYGYTF.